This is a list of T cell receptor beta chains from one sample in a study of T cells after yellow fever vaccination. TCRdb ran MiXCR on the 5' RACE reads and lists one entry per CDR3 protein. The table lists more than 65,000 distinct CDR3 sequences, 5% to 6.5% of them singletons. Sequenced here: CD4+ T cells sorted from PBMCs, sampled around 15 days after the first yellow fever vaccination. Every receptor here comes from a man aged 18 to 29 who received the YFV17D yellow fever vaccine. Both conserved end residues are part of each CDR3. D genes are given only for firm matches. The size entry is marked missing in some rows and otherwise reads once, few, many or a size class.

j_gene: TRBJ1-1
d_gene: .
abundance: many
v_gene: TRBV29-1
CDR3nt: TGCAGCGTTGATGCGCAGCCGAACACTGAAGCTTTCTTT
CDR3aa: CSVDAQPNTEAFF

j_gene: TRBJ1-6
d_gene: TRBD1
abundance: many
v_gene: TRBV6-2/TRBV6-3
CDR3nt: TGTGCCAGCAAACGCCCGGGACAGGGGATGCCACCCCTCCACTTT
CDR3aa: CASKRPGQGMPPLHF

j_gene: TRBJ1-6
d_gene: .
abundance: many
v_gene: TRBV19
CDR3nt: TGTGCCAGTAGCGGCGGCTCCTATAATTCACCCCTCCACTTT
CDR3aa: CASSGGSYNSPLHF

j_gene: TRBJ1-5
d_gene: TRBD1
abundance: many
v_gene: TRBV29-1
CDR3nt: TGCAGCGTTAAGGGACAGGGGCACCAGCCCCAGCATTTT
CDR3aa: CSVKGQGHQPQHF

j_gene: TRBJ1-6
d_gene: .
abundance: many
v_gene: TRBV12-3/TRBV12-4
CDR3nt: TGTGCCTCAGGAGGTGGTGGTTCCTATAATTCACCCCTCCACTTT
CDR3aa: CASGGGGSYNSPLHF

j_gene: TRBJ1-2
d_gene: TRBD1
abundance: .
v_gene: TRBV7-2
CDR3nt: TGTGCCAGCAGCCCAGGGACAGGGGAGTTTGGCTATGGCTACACCTTC
CDR3aa: CASSPGTGEFGYGYTF

j_gene: TRBJ2-1
d_gene: .
abundance: many
v_gene: TRBV29-1
CDR3nt: TGCAGCGTGGTCACCGGGACCTCGGACAATGAGCAGTTCTTC
CDR3aa: CSVVTGTSDNEQFF

j_gene: TRBJ2-3
d_gene: .
abundance: many
v_gene: TRBV5-5
CDR3nt: TGTGCCAGCAGCCTGAACAGGGTACCAGATACGCAGTATTTT
CDR3aa: CASSLNRVPDTQYF

j_gene: TRBJ2-2
d_gene: TRBD2
abundance: many
v_gene: TRBV27
CDR3nt: TGTGCCAGCAGACTAGCGGGGGGGAAATCCGACTTAACCGGGGAGCTGTTTTTT
CDR3aa: CASRLAGGKSDLTGELFF

j_gene: TRBJ2-3
d_gene: .
abundance: many
v_gene: TRBV20-1
CDR3nt: TGCAGTGCTAGCAGGGGAATTGGGACAGATACGCAGTATTTT
CDR3aa: CSASRGIGTDTQYF

j_gene: TRBJ1-3
d_gene: .
abundance: .
v_gene: TRBV12-3/TRBV12-4
CDR3nt: TGTGCCAGCAGTTACAGGGAGGCTGGAAACACCATATATTTT
CDR3aa: CASSYREAGNTIYF

j_gene: TRBJ2-6
d_gene: .
abundance: many
v_gene: TRBV11-2
CDR3nt: TGTGCCAGCAGCTTAGGGTTTATGAGGGGCAAGTCTGGGGCCAACGTCCTGACTTTC
CDR3aa: CASSLGFMRGKSGANVLTF

j_gene: TRBJ2-7
d_gene: .
abundance: many
v_gene: TRBV4-2
CDR3nt: TGTGCCAGCAGCCAAGATCCAGGGGTGAACGAGCAGTACTTC
CDR3aa: CASSQDPGVNEQYF

j_gene: TRBJ2-3
d_gene: .
abundance: many
v_gene: TRBV4-3
CDR3nt: TGCGCCAGCAGCCAAGAACTTGGGGGGACAGATACGCAGTATTTT
CDR3aa: CASSQELGGTDTQYF

j_gene: TRBJ1-1
d_gene: .
abundance: many
v_gene: TRBV5-5
CDR3nt: TGTGCCAGCAGCCTGGGCTGGGTCCAAAACACTGAAGCTTTCTTT
CDR3aa: CASSLGWVQNTEAFF

j_gene: TRBJ2-4
d_gene: TRBD1
abundance: many
v_gene: TRBV12-3/TRBV12-4
CDR3nt: TGTGCCAGCAGTTGGAGACAGGGGGACGAAAACATTCAGTACTTC
CDR3aa: CASSWRQGDENIQYF

j_gene: TRBJ2-1
d_gene: .
abundance: many
v_gene: TRBV12-3/TRBV12-4
CDR3nt: TGTGCCAGCAGCCTCGTACCCCCCCTAGCGGAGCAGTTCTTC
CDR3aa: CASSLVPPLAEQFF

j_gene: TRBJ2-3
d_gene: .
abundance: many
v_gene: TRBV7-2
CDR3nt: TGTGCCAGCAGCTTAGCGCGGGGGCGAGGCGGTGATACGCAGTATTTT
CDR3aa: CASSLARGRGGDTQYF

j_gene: TRBJ2-1
d_gene: TRBD1
abundance: .
v_gene: TRBV2
CDR3nt: TGTGCCAGCAGTGAGCAGGGGGCCTACAATGAGCAGTTCTTC
CDR3aa: CASSEQGAYNEQFF

j_gene: TRBJ2-3
d_gene: .
abundance: .
v_gene: TRBV7-8
CDR3nt: TGTGCCAGCAGCTTAGCGCGAACTTGGGGGAAGGGAGATACGCAGTATTTT
CDR3aa: CASSLARTWGKGDTQYF

j_gene: TRBJ2-7
d_gene: .
abundance: few
v_gene: TRBV7-2
CDR3nt: TGTGCCAGCAGCTTAGCACTAGTTGAGCAGTACTTC
CDR3aa: CASSLALVEQYF

j_gene: TRBJ1-2
d_gene: .
abundance: many
v_gene: TRBV9
CDR3nt: TGTGCCAGCAGCGTGGACAGTCAAGGCTATGGCTACACCTTC
CDR3aa: CASSVDSQGYGYTF

j_gene: TRBJ2-1
d_gene: .
abundance: few
v_gene: TRBV5-1
CDR3nt: TGCGCCAGCAGCTTGGAACGGGTTGAGCAGTTCTTC
CDR3aa: CASSLERVEQFF

j_gene: TRBJ1-2
d_gene: .
abundance: many
v_gene: TRBV20-1
CDR3nt: TGCAGTGCTAGAAGCTCCAGTAACTATGGCTACACCTTC
CDR3aa: CSARSSSNYGYTF

j_gene: TRBJ2-2
d_gene: .
abundance: many
v_gene: TRBV6-1
CDR3nt: TGTGCCACCTTGAGCCGTTCGGGCACCGGGGAGCTGTTTTTT
CDR3aa: CATLSRSGTGELFF

j_gene: TRBJ2-1
d_gene: .
abundance: .
v_gene: TRBV10-3
CDR3nt: TGTGCCATCAGGCAATCAGGACAGAGATCGGAGCAGTTCTTC
CDR3aa: CAIRQSGQRSEQFF

j_gene: TRBJ2-7
d_gene: .
abundance: .
v_gene: TRBV6-2/TRBV6-3
CDR3nt: TGTGCCAGCAGTTCAGAATTCTACGAGCAGTACTTC
CDR3aa: CASSSEFYEQYF

j_gene: TRBJ2-3
d_gene: TRBD2
abundance: .
v_gene: TRBV11-2
CDR3nt: TGTGCCAGCAGCTTAAGGGGACTAGCGGGCACAGATACGCAGTATTTT
CDR3aa: CASSLRGLAGTDTQYF

j_gene: TRBJ1-1
d_gene: TRBD1
abundance: many
v_gene: TRBV3-1
CDR3nt: TGTGCCAGCAGCCAATTGACAGGGGTCAATTCTCAAGCTTTCTTT
CDR3aa: CASSQLTGVNSQAFF

j_gene: TRBJ1-6
d_gene: TRBD1
abundance: .
v_gene: TRBV20-1
CDR3nt: TGCTGCGCTACGGACCCGGGACAGGGTATTAATTCACCCCTCCACTTT
CDR3aa: CCATDPGQGINSPLHF

j_gene: TRBJ2-1
d_gene: .
abundance: few
v_gene: TRBV7-8
CDR3nt: TGTGCCAGCAAACGAGACAATGAGCAGTTCTTC
CDR3aa: CASKRDNEQFF

j_gene: TRBJ2-7
d_gene: .
abundance: many
v_gene: TRBV20-1
CDR3nt: TGCAGTGCTAGACGGGATTCCTCATCCTACGAGCAGTACTTC
CDR3aa: CSARRDSSSYEQYF

j_gene: TRBJ2-5
d_gene: .
abundance: many
v_gene: TRBV5-1
CDR3nt: TGCGCCAGCAGCTTGGGCGGGGGACAACAAGAGACCCAGTACTTC
CDR3aa: CASSLGGGQQETQYF

j_gene: TRBJ2-1
d_gene: TRBD2
abundance: .
v_gene: TRBV12-3/TRBV12-4
CDR3nt: TGTGCCAGCAGCCGGACTAGCGGGGGGGTTTCATACAATGAGCAGTTCTTC
CDR3aa: CASSRTSGGVSYNEQFF

j_gene: TRBJ1-5
d_gene: .
abundance: many
v_gene: TRBV4-3
CDR3nt: TGCGCCAGCAGCCAAGGTAGGGACAGCAATCAGCCCCAGCATTTT
CDR3aa: CASSQGRDSNQPQHF

j_gene: TRBJ1-4
d_gene: .
abundance: many
v_gene: TRBV5-1
CDR3nt: TGCGCCAGCAGCTTGGGGACGCGGAATGAAAAACTGTTTTTT
CDR3aa: CASSLGTRNEKLFF

j_gene: TRBJ1-1
d_gene: .
abundance: many
v_gene: TRBV7-6
CDR3nt: TGTGCCAGCAGCCCCCGGACAGAGGGCAACACTGAAGCTTTCTTT
CDR3aa: CASSPRTEGNTEAFF

j_gene: TRBJ2-3
d_gene: TRBD2
abundance: many
v_gene: TRBV10-2
CDR3nt: TGCGCCAGCTCTAGCGGGGCAGATACGCAGTATTTT
CDR3aa: CASSSGADTQYF

j_gene: TRBJ2-3
d_gene: .
abundance: many
v_gene: TRBV12-3/TRBV12-4
CDR3nt: TGTGCCAGCAGCCGGGCCTTAAACACAGATACGCAGTATTTT
CDR3aa: CASSRALNTDTQYF

j_gene: TRBJ1-5
d_gene: TRBD1
abundance: .
v_gene: TRBV6-5
CDR3nt: TGTGCCAGCAGTTCGGGACAGGGGGCTGATAGCAATCAGCCCCAGCATTTT
CDR3aa: CASSSGQGADSNQPQHF

j_gene: TRBJ1-2
d_gene: TRBD1
abundance: many
v_gene: TRBV27
CDR3nt: TGTGCCAGCAGGGACAGGCAAAACTATGGCTACACCTTC
CDR3aa: CASRDRQNYGYTF

j_gene: TRBJ2-5
d_gene: .
abundance: many
v_gene: TRBV7-2
CDR3nt: TGTGCCAGCAGCCAAAGCGGGGAGACCCAGTACTTC
CDR3aa: CASSQSGETQYF

j_gene: TRBJ2-5
d_gene: .
abundance: many
v_gene: TRBV5-1
CDR3nt: TGCGCCAGCAGCCTTACCTTCGGGCCCGGGGAGACCCAGTACTTC
CDR3aa: CASSLTFGPGETQYF

j_gene: TRBJ2-1
d_gene: TRBD1
abundance: many
v_gene: TRBV7-9
CDR3nt: TGTGCCAGCAGCATACAGGGGGTGACCTACAATGAGCAGTTCTTC
CDR3aa: CASSIQGVTYNEQFF

j_gene: TRBJ1-5
d_gene: .
abundance: many
v_gene: TRBV29-1
CDR3nt: TGCAGCGTTGAGAGCAGCGTCGGTCAGCCCCAGCATTTT
CDR3aa: CSVESSVGQPQHF

j_gene: TRBJ2-1
d_gene: .
abundance: many
v_gene: TRBV5-6
CDR3nt: TGTGCCAGCAGCTTGTTGGGGGGCGGAGGCCCCTACAATGAGCAGTTCTTC
CDR3aa: CASSLLGGGGPYNEQFF

j_gene: TRBJ1-6
d_gene: .
abundance: many
v_gene: TRBV5-1
CDR3nt: TGCGCCAGCAGCAAGGACGGAAATAATTCACCCCTCCACTTT
CDR3aa: CASSKDGNNSPLHF

j_gene: TRBJ2-3
d_gene: TRBD1
abundance: many
v_gene: TRBV5-1
CDR3nt: TGCGCCAGCAGCTGGACAGGGGGGGGGACAGATACGCAGTATTTT
CDR3aa: CASSWTGGGTDTQYF

j_gene: TRBJ1-4
d_gene: .
abundance: many
v_gene: TRBV2
CDR3nt: TGTGCCAGCACCCCTGAGGCTGCGGCTAATGAAAAACTGTTTTTT
CDR3aa: CASTPEAAANEKLFF

j_gene: TRBJ1-1
d_gene: TRBD1
abundance: many
v_gene: TRBV9
CDR3nt: TGTGCCAGCAGCGTCAGGGGGAACGGGAACACTGAAGCTTTCTTT
CDR3aa: CASSVRGNGNTEAFF

j_gene: TRBJ2-3
d_gene: .
abundance: many
v_gene: TRBV5-4
CDR3nt: TGTGCCAGCCCAAGGGGGGAGAAGGTTACGCAGTATTTT
CDR3aa: CASPRGEKVTQYF